This T cell receptor beta chain was captured by sequencing in a study of T cell responses to AZD1222 COVID-19 vaccine. V was cut by 6 bases and J by 7 bases, with 9 bases left in between. The CDR3 consists of 12 residues. The germline gives CDR1 KGHSH, CDR2 LQKENI. Overall study findings and caveats: Following two doses of AZD1222, Spike-specific TCR breadth and depth rose. Vaccine-associated CD4 TCRs ranged over spike, dominating at 160-218 and 743-854. Possibly, clonal diversity was underestimated; donors were largely white British and included more females.

Repertoires were generated with immunoSEQ multiplex PCR, while TCRdb's copy carries only in-frame clones and drops some. The repertoire holds 150,000 to 200,000 clones, with approximately 94% as singletons. This clone was picked up one time. Its target is unknown. The receptor was isolated from an adult who received the AZD1222 COVID-19 vaccine. The sequencing used peripheral blood, collected 28 days after the second AZD1222 dose. V is TRBV18 and J is TRBJ1-4; D not certain. Here the CDR3 reads CASSQSSEKLFF. The CDR3 region has the DNA TGTGCCAGCTCCCAGAGCAGTGAAAAACTGTTTTTT. The full variable domain, with the rest looked up from reference TRBV18 and TRBJ1-4, is NAGVMQNPRHLVRRRGQEARLRCSPMKGHSHVYWYRQLPEEGLKFMVYLQKENIIDESGMPKERFSAEFPKEGPSILRIQQVVRGDSAAYFCASSQSSEKLFFGSGTQLSVL.